This T cell receptor beta chain came from a study of long-term antiretroviral therapy in people with HIV. Samples were assayed with immunoSEQ v3.0 at survey level. Profiled with immunoSEQ multiplex PCR; TCRdb holds only in-frame clones, not every one. This sample has approximately 35,000 clones, with 70% to 90% found just once. The study used samples holding 1-10 million cryopreserved PBMC before DNA extraction. General observations from the study: From the mid-2000s to the late 2010s, blood was obtained, possibly while participants received older ART regimens. When set beside controls, HIV repertoires had CDR3 length ranges that were narrower.

The germline CDR1 and CDR2 sequences are MDHEN and SYDVKM. V dropped 4 bases and J dropped 0; count of bases not matched to a gene: 5. This CDR3 contains 17 residues. Concerning this clone: Its antigen is currently unknown.

The TCR comes from a man between 18 and 29 years old with HIV. The material sequenced was unsorted PBMCs, taken 2.2 years after starting antiretroviral therapy. This sequence joins TRBV28 and TRBJ2-1, with 11 bases matching TRBD2. The CDR3 here is CASSCRTSGPSYNEQFF. The CDR3 DNA sequence: TGTGCCAGCAGTTGTCGGACTAGCGGGCCCTCCTACAATGAGCAGTTCTTC.